Described below is a single TCR beta chain sequence and its context. Produced via immunoSEQ multiplex PCR; TCRdb's table is partial and in-frame only. In the table there are some 68,000 clones, roughly 87% of which are singletons. This record comes from a study of blood T cell repertoires in COVID-19. Study background: The United States, Italy and Spain provided the acute and convalescent COVID-19 samples. PBMCs, B-cell-depleted T cells, or T cells were the source of the cDNA or gDNA that made up the material.

With V trimmed by 5 bases and J by 4 bases, 8 bases remained unmatched. The CDR3 is 17 residues long. Germline V gene data show CDR1 as LNHDA and CDR2 as SQIVND (reference sequence). Sequencing was performed on peripheral blood. The chain couples TRBV19 to TRBJ2-2; TRBD2 agrees at 12 bases. The TCR comes from a man aged 45-60 years with COVID-19, enrolled during active disease. The CDR3 region is CASSDPSGRAGTGELFF. The CDR3 nucleotides read TGTGCCAGTAGTGATCCTAGCGGGAGGGCCGGCACCGGGGAGCTGTTTTTT.